Only one count was recorded for the clone carrying this TCR beta chain. This record comes from a study of blood T cell repertoires in COVID-19. At the level of the study: Sites in the United States, Italy and Spain provided acute and convalescent COVID-19 samples. From T cells, B-cell-depleted T cells, or PBMCs came the material, which was cDNA or gDNA.

Authors' processing steps: Reference gene primer amplification in the assay estimated nucleated cell counts. Only in-frame clones appear in the TCRdb table, and some are missing; sequencing was by immunoSEQ multiplex PCR. That table furnishes V, J and clone size, whereas the DNA furnished D and trimming. The sample consists of some 38,000 clones, around four fifths of them appearing once. This CDR3 is 15 amino acids long. The chain links TRBV21-1 to TRBJ2-3; the table calls TRBD1, which could not be checked here. TRBV21-1 is tagged as a pseudogene. What was sequenced was peripheral blood. The source of this sequence is a man aged 55 to 69 with COVID-19, enrolled during active disease. CDR3 nucleotides: TGTGCCAGCAGCAAAGAGACAATAAACACAGATACGCAGTATTTT. It translates to CASSKETINTDTQYF.